Listed here are 9 T cell receptor beta chains from one sample, sequenced in a study of blood T cells in healthy people across ages. Next came a second PCR, run for about 6 to 12 cycles, which used a sample-barcoded 5' primer along with a J-beta primer mix. TCRdb called the 5' RACE reads again in MiXCR, with one record for every CDR3 protein. The sample has 1.5 million to 2 million distinct CDR3 sequences, 49% seen once. The sample comprised blood. The receptors stem from a woman in her thirties or forties in good health.

A single count supports this clonotype. V and J are TRBV25-1 and TRBJ1-1; 9 positions agree with TRBD1. From germline, CDR1 is MGHDK and CDR2 SYGVNS. J lost 4 bases, V lost 6 bases, and 12 bases had no gene match. The CDR3 runs 16 residues. DNA for the CDR3: TGTGCCAGCAGAGGCATAGGGACAGGGCCGAGCACTGAAGCTTTCTTT. This encodes CASRGIGTGPSTEAFF.

The V and J genes are TRBV29-1 and TRBJ2-7; a possible D gene is TRBD1 (5 bases). The CDR3 totals 15 residues. V was pared by 2 bases and J by 2 bases, with 16 bases between. Germline-derived CDR1 and CDR2 are SQVTM and ANQGSEA. The CDR3 region is CSVERGQEAPYEQYF. CDR3 nucleotide sequence: TGCAGCGTTGAAAGGGGTCAGGAAGCCCCCTACGAGCAGTACTTC.

This clonotype occurred a few times. The V gene is TRBV6-5, the J gene TRBJ2-1, with a possible D match to TRBD2 (5 bases). Trimming left V 5 bases short and J 7 bases short, with 9 bases between. CDR1 and CDR2 from the germline V gene are MNHEY and SVGAGI. The CDR3 contains 12 residues. The CDR3 spells CASSGRANEQFF. As DNA, the CDR3 is TGTGCCAGCAGTGGGAGAGCGAATGAGCAGTTCTTC.

The CDR3 region is CASSSLGGGRTDTQYF. The CDR3 region has the DNA TGTGCCAGCAGTTCCCTGGGCGGGGGCCGCACAGATACGCAGTATTTT. The J gene is TRBJ2-3, the V gene TRBV6-6; perhaps TRBD2 as D (7 bases). The CDR3 contains 16 residues. From germline, CDR1 is MNHNY and CDR2 SVGAGI (reference sequence). Trimming removed 4 bases at V and 1 base at J, with 15 bases between.

The gene calls are TRBV27 and TRBJ1-5; the match to TRBD1 covers 9 bases. The junction had 7 bases not matched to a gene; V was cut back by 6 bases and J by 1 base. The CDR3 contains 16 residues. Germline V CDR1 and CDR2: MNHEY, SMNVEV (reference sequence). For the CDR3, the DNA is TGTGCCAGCAGCGATACAGGGGGCGGGAGCAATCAGCCCCAGCATTTT. It codes for CASSDTGGGSNQPQHF.

The chain couples TRBV5-1 to TRBJ2-7, with D perhaps matching TRBD1 (5 bases). With the DNA end fitting TRBJ2-4 better, the J assignment may be wrong. This CDR3 is 14 amino acids long. Germline CDR1 SGHRS, CDR2 YFSETQ. As DNA, the CDR3 is TGCGCCAGCAGCTTAATCCAGGGCAAGGGCATTCAGTACTTC. It specifies CASSLIQGKGIQYF.

This chain connects TRBV9 to TRBJ1-6, with D tentatively TRBD1 (5 bases). The ends were cut back, 2 bases at V and 7 bases at J, with 10 bases in the middle. Germline loops: CDR1 SGDLS, CDR2 YYNGEE. The CDR3 runs to 14 residues. The DNA for the CDR3 is TGTGCCAGCAGCGTCCTACAGGAAAATTCACCCCTCCACTTT. Protein product: CASSVLQENSPLHF.

The CDR3 here is CASSLGGGAWFF. CDR3 in DNA: TGTGCCAGCAGCTTAGGCGGGGGGGCTTGGTTCTTC. V gene TRBV7-6 combines with J gene TRBJ2-1, with 9 bases lining up with TRBD2. Germline assignment: CDR1 SGHVS and CDR2 FNYEAQ. The CDR3 contains 12 residues. V was clipped by 1 base and J by 15 bases; unmatched bases: 4.

The CDR3 spells CASSSERALTDTQYF. As DNA, the CDR3 is TGTGCCAGCAGTTCGGAGAGGGCCCTCACAGATACGCAGTATTTT. This chain joins TRBV12-3 or TRBV12-4 and TRBJ2-3; maybe TRBD2 (5 bases). V lost 4 bases to trimming and J lost 2 bases, with 13 bases between them. The CDR3 spans 15 residues.